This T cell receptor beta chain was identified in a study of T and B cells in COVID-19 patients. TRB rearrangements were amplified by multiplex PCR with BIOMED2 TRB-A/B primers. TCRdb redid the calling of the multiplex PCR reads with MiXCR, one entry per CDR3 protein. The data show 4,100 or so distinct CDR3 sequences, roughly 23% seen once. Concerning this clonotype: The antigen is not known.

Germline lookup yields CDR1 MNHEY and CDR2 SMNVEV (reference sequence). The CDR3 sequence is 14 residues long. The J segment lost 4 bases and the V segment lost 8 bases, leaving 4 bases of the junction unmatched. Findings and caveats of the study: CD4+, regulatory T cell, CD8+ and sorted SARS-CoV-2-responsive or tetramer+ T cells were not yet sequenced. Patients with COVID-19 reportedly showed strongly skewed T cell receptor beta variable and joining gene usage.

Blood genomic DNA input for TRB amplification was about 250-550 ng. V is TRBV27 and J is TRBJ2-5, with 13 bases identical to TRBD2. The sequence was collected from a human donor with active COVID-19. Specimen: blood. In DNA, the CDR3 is TGTGCCAGCGGGGGACTAGCGGGAAGAGAGACCCAGTACTTC. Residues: CASGGLAGRETQYF.